Following are 26 T cell receptor beta chains from one sample sequenced in a study of cytomegalovirus exposure and HLA in healthy donors. The study ran its PCR with 60 Vbeta and 13 Jbeta primers. Method: immunoSEQ multiplex PCR; TCRdb's copy keeps in-frame clones and lacks some. Of 150,000 to 200,000 clones listed, under 75% are singletons. Sequenced sample: PBMCs. Every receptor here comes from a middle-aged man in good health and CMV-seropositive.

A single count supports this clone. The CDR3 bases are TGTGCCAGCTCCCCTCGACTAGCGGGGGGGAAGTACAATGAGCAGTTCTTC. Protein sequence: CASSPRLAGGKYNEQFF. J is TRBJ2-1 and V is TRBV18; 14 nucleotides agree with TRBD2. CDR3 length: 17 residues. The V gene's germline CDR1 is KGHSH and CDR2 LQKENI. The ends lost 6 bases at V and 4 bases at J; junction bases unmatched: 8.

The rearrangement links TRBV9 to TRBJ1-2; D is uncertain. Trimming removed 4 bases at V and 6 bases at J, with 10 bases between. The CDR3 spans 12 residues. CDR1 and CDR2 from the germline V gene are SGDLS and YYNGEE. The CDR3 nucleotides are TGTGCCAGCAGCCCGTTTATAAATGGCTACACCTTC. The encoded protein is CASSPFINGYTF.

The chain employs TRBV7-9 and TRBJ2-7; D is possibly TRBD1 (6 bases). The CDR3 is 16 residues long. Trimming removed 5 bases at V and 2 bases at J, with 19 bases between. The germline V gene encodes CDR1 SEHNR and CDR2 FQNEAQ (reference sequence). The CDR3 sequence is CASSPATGFRTYEQYF. The CDR3 region has the DNA TGTGCCAGCAGCCCCGCCACAGGGTTTCGTACCTACGAGCAGTACTTC.

The gene calls are TRBV5-8 and TRBJ2-1; D is uncertain. Deletions cut 4 bases from V and 0 bases from J, with 11 bases between. Germline loops: CDR1 SGHTS, CDR2 YDEGEE. The CDR3 is 15 amino acids. CDR3 in DNA: TGTGCCAGCAGCCTGGGAACGAGCTCCTACAATGAGCAGTTCTTC. Translating it yields CASSLGTSSYNEQFF.

The V gene is TRBV5-6, the J gene TRBJ1-5; a weak D match, TRBD1 (5 bases). V dropped 1 base and J dropped 4 bases, with 12 bases sitting between them. The V gene's germline CDR1 is SGHDT and CDR2 YYEEEE. The CDR3 has 15 residues. CDR3 protein: CASSLFAGGNQPQHF. CDR3 DNA: TGTGCCAGCAGCTTGTTTGCGGGGGGTAATCAGCCCCAGCATTTT.

The count of this clone is one. The chain combines TRBV10-3 with TRBJ2-6; D remains unclear. The CDR3 has 13 residues. Germline lookup yields CDR1 ENHRY and CDR2 SYGVKD. V lost 6 bases and J lost 0, with 3 bases in between. In DNA, the CDR3 is TGTGCCATCAGCCTCTCTGGGGCCAACGTCCTGACTTTC. Residues: CAISLSGANVLTF.

The CDR3: CASSIAALGEIGYTF. CDR3 bases: TGTGCCAGTAGTATCGCAGCCCTTGGGGAGATTGGCTACACCTTC. The chain joins TRBV19 to TRBJ1-2, with D unclear. V gave up 3 bases and J gave up 7 bases, with 18 bases separating them. Germline V gives CDR1 LNHDA, CDR2 SQIVND (reference sequence). There are 15 residues in the CDR3.

V and J are TRBV21-1 and TRBJ2-1; the table's D gene call, TRBD2, was not cross checked with the DNA. TRBV21-1 is flagged as a pseudogene. CDR3 length: 14 residues. Here the CDR3 DNA reads TGTGCCATAGCGGGGGGCACGGGGTACAATGAGCAGTTCTTC. The encoded protein is CAIAGGTGYNEQFF.

This CDR3 reads CASSSLQGRRETQYF. The CDR3 region has the DNA TGTGCCAGCAGCTCCCTACAGGGCCGTCGAGAGACCCAGTACTTC. This chain connects TRBV11-2 to TRBJ2-5; D possibly corresponds to TRBD1 (6 bases). V lost 4 bases and J 4 bases, leaving 16 bases between the germline ends. The CDR3 is 15 amino acids. Per the germline V gene, CDR1 is SGHAT and CDR2 is FQNNGV.

V is TRBV7-2 and J is TRBJ2-3, with D tentatively TRBD1 (5 bases). Germline V lookup: CDR1 SGHTA, CDR2 FQGNSA. The V end lost 0 bases, the J end lost 2 bases, and 9 bases lay between the germline ends. This CDR3 spans 15 amino acids. The CDR3 sequence: CASSLAGHATDTQYF. The DNA of the CDR3 is TGTGCCAGCAGCTTAGCAGGACATGCCACAGATACGCAGTATTTT. The full variable domain, with the rest looked up from reference TRBV7-2 and TRBJ2-3, is GAGVSQSPSNKVTEKGKDVELRCDPISGHTALYWYRQSLGQGLEFLIYFQGNSAPDKSGLPSDRFSAERTGGSVSTLTIQRTQQEDSAVYLCASSLAGHATDTQYFGPGTRLTVL.

V and J are TRBV6-1 and TRBJ1-1; maybe TRBD1 (6 bases). Deletions cut 6 bases from V and 5 bases from J, with 16 bases between. The CDR3 extends over 14 amino acids. The germline gives CDR1 MNHNS, CDR2 SASEGT. The chain's CDR3 is CASSPAGGLTEAFF. The CDR3, as DNA: TGTGCCAGCAGCCCGGCGGGGGGGCTTACTGAAGCTTTCTTT.

The rearrangement uses TRBV6-5 and TRBJ2-1; possibly TRBD1 for D (6 bases). V gave up 5 bases and J gave up 4 bases, with 9 bases separating them. Germline loops: CDR1 MNHEY, CDR2 SVGAGI. CDR3 length: 13 amino acids. The CDR3 bases are TGTGCCAGCAGTAACGGACAGTACAATGAGCAGTTCTTC. Protein sequence: CASSNGQYNEQFF.

CDR3 in amino acids: CASRGQGAVYGNTIYF. The DNA for the CDR3 is TGTGCCAGCAGAGGACAGGGGGCTGTGTATGGAAACACCATATATTTT. This chain uses TRBV27 with TRBJ1-3, with 11 bases lining up with TRBD1. The CDR3 contains 16 residues. The J segment lost 3 bases and the V segment lost 6 bases, leaving 7 bases of the junction unmatched. Germline V gene lookup returns CDR1 MNHEY and CDR2 SMNVEV (reference sequence).

This clone has a handful of counts. J is TRBJ2-3 and V is TRBV29-1, with 8 bases matching TRBD1. The CDR3 contains 13 residues. J was trimmed by 6 bases and V by 4 bases; bases with no gene match: 6. Germline V CDR1 and CDR2: SQVTM, ANQGSEA. The CDR3 sequence is CSVADRVSDTQYF. The CDR3 nucleotides are TGCAGCGTTGCGGACAGGGTATCTGATACGCAGTATTTT.

The chain employs TRBV9 and TRBJ1-1; D uncertain. V gave up 4 bases and J gave up 1 base, with 11 bases separating them. The CDR3 contains 14 residues. Germline CDR1 reads SGDLS; CDR2 reads YYNGEE. The CDR3 DNA sequence: TGTGCCAGCAGCCTGGGTGGGAGGAACACTGAAGCTTTCTTT. Translating gives CASSLGGRNTEAFF.

The chain has TRBV29-1 and TRBJ1-3; D unresolved. Deletions cut 0 bases from V and 0 bases from J, with 6 bases between. The CDR3 covers 14 residues. From germline, CDR1 is SQVTM and CDR2 ANQGSEA. DNA for the CDR3: TGCAGCGTTGAAGACAGTTCCTCTGGAAACACCATATATTTT. Protein: CSVEDSSSGNTIYF.

The genes are TRBV19 and TRBJ1-6; tentative D call: TRBD1 (5 bases). V lost 5 bases and J 8 bases, leaving 13 bases between the germline ends. Germline values: CDR1 LNHDA, CDR2 SQIVND (reference sequence). The CDR3 runs to 14 residues. The CDR3 protein is CASSFVGEDSPLHF. The DNA of the CDR3 is TGTGCCAGTAGTTTCGTGGGGGAGGATTCACCCCTCCACTTT. The variable domain in full, with the rest retrieved from reference TRBV19 and TRBJ1-6, is DGGITQSPKYLFRKEGQNVTLSCEQNLNHDAMYWYRQDPGQGLRLIYYSQIVNDFQKGDIAEGYSVSREKKESFPLTVTSAQKNPTAFYLCASSFVGEDSPLHFGNGTRLTVT.

This chain uses TRBV5-8 with TRBJ1-5; a possible D gene is TRBD1 (5 bases). Germline V CDR1 and CDR2: SGHTS, YDEGEE. This CDR3 comprises 15 residues. Trimming took off 2 bases at V and 2 bases at J, with 11 bases between the two ends. The CDR3 coding sequence is TGTGCCAGCAGCTTTGGGGGGATGGGCAATCAGCCCCAGCATTTT. Residues: CASSFGGMGNQPQHF. Together with reference TRBV5-8 and TRBJ1-5, the CDR3 gives the full variable domain: EAGVTQSPTHLIKTRGQQATLRCSPISGHTSVYWYQQALGLGLQFLLWYDEGEERNRGNFPPRFSGRQFPNYSSELNVNALELEDSALYLCASSFGGMGNQPQHFGDGTRLSIL.

This clone was seen a few times. The J gene is TRBJ2-3, the V gene TRBV4-2; TRBD2 is a possible D gene (6 bases). There are 14 residues in the CDR3. The V end lost 4 bases, the J end lost 6 bases, and 14 bases lay between the germline ends. Germline CDR1 is LGHNA and CDR2 is YNFKEQ. The CDR3 loop is CASSLGTGADTQYF. The DNA for the CDR3 is TGTGCCAGCAGCCTTGGGACTGGGGCGGATACGCAGTATTTT.

This clone was seen only once. This rearrangement joins TRBV11-2 to TRBJ2-5, with D perhaps matching TRBD1 (6 bases). The CDR3 runs to 14 residues. Per germline, CDR1 SGHAT and CDR2 FQNNGV. Trimming took off 2 bases at V and 2 bases at J, with 9 bases between the two ends. The CDR3 here is CASSLIRGQETQYF. CDR3 sequence (DNA): TGTGCCAGCAGCTTAATCAGGGGACAAGAGACCCAGTACTTC.

Only a few counts were recorded for this clone. The chain carries TRBV27 and TRBJ1-2; 7 nucleotides agree with TRBD1. Trimming cost V 5 bases and J 6 bases; bases outside gene matches: 6. The CDR3 is 13 residues long. Germline V gene lookup returns CDR1 MNHEY and CDR2 SMNVEV (reference sequence). The CDR3 reads CASSLGQADGYTF. CDR3 bases: TGTGCCAGCAGTCTCGGACAGGCAGATGGCTACACCTTC.

This rearrangement joins TRBV5-4 to TRBJ1-2; D remains ambiguous. Germline values: CDR1 SGHNT, CDR2 YYREEE (reference sequence). With 1 base removed from V and 2 bases from J, the gap between germline ends came to 6 bases. This CDR3 is 13 amino acids long. DNA of the CDR3: TGTGCCAGCAGCTTGTTACTGAACTATGGCTACACCTTC. Translated, it gives CASSLLLNYGYTF. Looking up the rest from reference TRBV5-4 and TRBJ1-2 gives the full variable domain: ETGVTQSPTHLIKTRGQQVTLRCSSQSGHNTVSWYQQALGQGPQFIFQYYREEENGRGNFPPRFSGLQFPNYSSELNVNALELDDSALYLCASSLLLNYGYTFGSGTRLTVV.

This clone was recorded a few times. The rearrangement links TRBV11-3 to TRBJ1-1; no reliable D call. Germline CDR1 and CDR2: SGHNT and YENEEA. The V end lost 1 base, the J end lost 5 bases, and 5 bases lay between the germline ends. CDR3 size: 12 residues. In DNA form, the CDR3 reads TGTGCCAGCAGCTTAGGGGCTACTGAAGCTTTCTTT. This codes for CASSLGATEAFF.

The chain carries TRBV6-5 and TRBJ1-6; TRBD1 agrees at 9 bases. Germline CDR1 reads MNHEY; CDR2 reads SVGAGI. The CDR3 covers 13 residues. The CDR3 loop is CASVGQGRSPLHF. The CDR3 DNA follows: TGTGCGAGCGTCGGACAGGGGCGGTCACCCCTCCACTTT.

The V and J genes are TRBV4-3 and TRBJ1-6; TRBD1 matches 7 bases. This CDR3 spans 15 amino acids. In germline, CDR1 is LGHNA, CDR2 YSLEER. J gave up 4 bases and V 2 bases, and 2 bases lay outside the gene matches. In nucleotides, the CDR3 is TGCGCCAGCAGCCAAATGGGACAGTATAATTCACCCCTCCACTTT. Its translation is CASSQMGQYNSPLHF.

This clone came up a few times. The chain couples TRBV4-3 to TRBJ2-5; 13 bases match TRBD2. Germline CDR1 LGHNA, CDR2 YSLEER. CDR3 length: 15 residues. V was pared by 4 bases and J by 6 bases, with 5 bases of the junction left unmatched. CDR3 loop: CASSPTSGGVQTQYF. In DNA form, the CDR3 reads TGCGCCAGCAGCCCCACTAGCGGGGGGGTGCAGACCCAGTACTTC.